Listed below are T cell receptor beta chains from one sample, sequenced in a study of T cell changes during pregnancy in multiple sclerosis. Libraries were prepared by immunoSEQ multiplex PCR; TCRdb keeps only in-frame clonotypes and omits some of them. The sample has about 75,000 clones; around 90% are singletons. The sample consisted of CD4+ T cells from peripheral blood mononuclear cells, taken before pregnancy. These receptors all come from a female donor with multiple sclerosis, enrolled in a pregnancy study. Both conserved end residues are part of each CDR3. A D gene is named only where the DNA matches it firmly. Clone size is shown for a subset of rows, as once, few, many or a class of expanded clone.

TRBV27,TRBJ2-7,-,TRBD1,CASRSGGSYEQYF,TGTGCCAGCAGGTCAGGGGGCTCCTACGAGCAGTACTTC
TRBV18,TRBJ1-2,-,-,CASSPQVVDGYTF,TGTGCCAGCTCACCTCAGGTGGTTGATGGCTACACCTTC
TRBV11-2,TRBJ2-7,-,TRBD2,CASNPGGVSYEQYF,TGTGCCAGCAACCCTGGGGGGGTCTCCTACGAGCAGTACTTC
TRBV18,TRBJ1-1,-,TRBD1,CASSPGQMNTEAFF,TGTGCCAGCTCACCGGGACAGATGAACACTGAAGCTTTCTTT
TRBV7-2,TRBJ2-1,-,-,CASSLNEGQEQFF,TGTGCCAGCAGCCTCAATGAGGGCCAGGAGCAGTTCTTC
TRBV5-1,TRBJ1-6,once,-,CASSFQGDNSPLHF,TGCGCCAGCAGCTTCCAGGGCGATAATTCACCCCTCCACTTT
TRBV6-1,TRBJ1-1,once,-,CASSAEGRDTEAFF,TGTGCCAGCAGTGCTGAAGGGCGGGACACTGAAGCTTTCTTT
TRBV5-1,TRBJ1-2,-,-,CASSPGGANYGYTF,TGCGCCAGCAGCCCCGGCGGAGCTAACTATGGCTACACCTTC
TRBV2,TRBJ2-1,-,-,CASIPGPGAYNEQFF,TGTGCCAGCATCCCCGGACCGGGAGCCTACAATGAGCAGTTCTTC
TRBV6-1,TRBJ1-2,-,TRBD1,CASSDQRRDRNYGYTF,TGTGCCAGCAGTGACCAGCGCCGGGACAGAAACTATGGCTACACCTTC
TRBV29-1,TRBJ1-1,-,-,CSAQGQNTEAFF,TGCAGCGCCCAGGGGCAGAACACTGAAGCTTTCTTT
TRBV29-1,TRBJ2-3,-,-,CSVETTSTDTQYF,TGCAGCGTTGAAACCACAAGCACAGATACGCAGTATTTT
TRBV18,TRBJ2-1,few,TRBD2,CASSPKLAGGLVNEQFF,TGTGCCAGCTCGCCCAAACTAGCGGGAGGGCTTGTGAATGAGCAGTTCTTC
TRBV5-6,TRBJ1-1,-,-,CASSLVGAQGTEAFF,TGTGCCAGCAGCTTGGTGGGGGCCCAAGGGACTGAAGCTTTCTTT
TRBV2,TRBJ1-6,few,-,CASTQTSRVRNSPLHF,TGTGCCAGCACCCAAACGTCGAGGGTTCGGAATTCACCCCTCCACTTT
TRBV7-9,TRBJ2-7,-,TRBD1,CASSIPGTGSNEQYF,TGTGCCAGCAGCATTCCGGGGACAGGGAGCAACGAGCAGTACTTC
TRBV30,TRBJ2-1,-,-,CAWRGGILNEQFF,TGTGCCTGGAGGGGGGGAATACTTAATGAGCAGTTCTTC
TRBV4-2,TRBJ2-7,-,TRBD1,CASSQVSTGTGSREQYF,TGTGCCAGCAGCCAAGTCTCCACCGGGACAGGATCACGCGAGCAGTACTTC
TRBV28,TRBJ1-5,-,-,CASSPARVNQPQHF,TGTGCCAGCAGCCCCGCCCGGGTGAATCAGCCCCAGCATTTT
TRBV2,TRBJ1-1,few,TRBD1,CASSIHRGPNTEAFF,TGTGCCAGCAGTATTCACAGGGGACCTAACACTGAAGCTTTCTTT
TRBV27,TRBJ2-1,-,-,CASSLRLALHNEQFF,TGTGCCAGCAGTTTACGTCTAGCTCTCCACAATGAGCAGTTCTTC
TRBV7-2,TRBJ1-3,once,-,CASSVTASGNTIYF,TGTGCCAGCAGCGTCACAGCCTCTGGAAACACCATATATTTT
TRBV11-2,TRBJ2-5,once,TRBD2,CASSFGLAAQETQYF,TGTGCCAGCAGCTTTGGTCTAGCGGCACAAGAGACCCAGTACTTC
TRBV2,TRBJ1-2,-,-,CASRVGGGYTF,TGTGCCAGCAGAGTAGGGGGTGGCTACACCTTC
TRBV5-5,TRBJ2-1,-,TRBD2,CASSLEYGGGYNEQFF,TGTGCCAGCAGCTTGGAATATGGCGGGGGTTACAATGAGCAGTTCTTC
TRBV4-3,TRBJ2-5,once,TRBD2,CASSQDFGLGLAGGFQETQYF,TGCGCCAGCAGCCAAGATTTCGGGTTAGGACTAGCGGGGGGATTCCAAGAGACCCAGTACTTC
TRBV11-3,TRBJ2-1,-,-,CASSLAILNEQFF,TGTGCCAGCAGCTTAGCCATACTCAATGAGCAGTTCTTC
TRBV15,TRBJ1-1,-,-,CATSRKGEGNTEAFF,TGTGCCACCAGCAGGAAGGGGGAGGGTAACACTGAAGCTTTCTTT
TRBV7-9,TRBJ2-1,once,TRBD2,CASSAGLAGWRRGYNEQFF,TGTGCCAGCAGCGCGGGACTAGCGGGCTGGAGGCGGGGTTACAATGAGCAGTTCTTC
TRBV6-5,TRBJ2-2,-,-,CASGRRKNTGELFF,TGTGCCAGCGGTCGCAGGAAGAACACCGGGGAGCTGTTTTTT
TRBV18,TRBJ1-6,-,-,CASSRAGSNSPLHF,TGTGCCAGCTCACGGGCGGGGAGTAATTCACCCCTCCACTTT
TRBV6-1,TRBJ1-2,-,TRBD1,CASSDGFPGQGALIGGYTF,TGTGCCAGCAGTGACGGGTTCCCGGGACAGGGGGCCTTAATTGGCGGCTACACCTTC
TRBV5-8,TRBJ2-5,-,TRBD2,CASSATRLAGGPDQETQYF,TGTGCCAGCAGCGCCACCAGACTAGCGGGGGGACCGGACCAAGAGACCCAGTACTTC
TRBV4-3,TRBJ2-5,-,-,CASSQGWGLQETQYF,TGCGCCAGCAGCCAAGGTTGGGGACTCCAAGAGACCCAGTACTTC
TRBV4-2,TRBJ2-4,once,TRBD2,CASSPNPPGTSSFSKNIQYF,TGTGCCAGCAGCCCTAACCCTCCCGGGACTAGTTCGTTTTCCAAAAACATTCAGTACTTC
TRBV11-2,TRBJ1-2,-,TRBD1,CASSLENRGVHGYTF,TGTGCCAGCAGCTTAGAGAACAGGGGGGTGCATGGCTACACCTTC
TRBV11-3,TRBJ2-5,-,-,CASSHNREGETQYF,TGTGCCAGCAGCCATAACAGGGAGGGAGAGACCCAGTACTTC
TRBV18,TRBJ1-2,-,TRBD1,CASSPPRDRRRFYGYTF,TGTGCCAGCTCACCACCTAGGGACAGGAGAAGGTTCTATGGCTACACCTTC
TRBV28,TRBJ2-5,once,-,CASSLYGVATQETQYF,TGTGCCAGCAGTTTATACGGGGTGGCGACCCAAGAGACCCAGTACTTC
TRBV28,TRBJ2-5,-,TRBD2,CASRIGGWVTSGRSPQETQYF,TGTGCCAGCAGAATCGGGGGGTGGGTTACTAGCGGGAGGTCCCCCCAAGAGACCCAGTACTTC
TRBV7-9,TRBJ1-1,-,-,CASSHLRQVGTEAFF,TGTGCCAGCAGCCATCTGCGACAGGTAGGAACTGAAGCTTTCTTT
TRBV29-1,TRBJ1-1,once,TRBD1,CSVGVPGQHMNTEAFF,TGCAGCGTCGGCGTTCCGGGACAGCACATGAACACTGAAGCTTTCTTT
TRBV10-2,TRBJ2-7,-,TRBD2,CASSDISGSYEQYF,TGCGCCAGCAGTGATATTAGCGGGTCCTACGAGCAGTACTTC
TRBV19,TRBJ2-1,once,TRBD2,CASSALLAENEQFF,TGTGCCAGTAGTGCTTTACTAGCGGAGAATGAGCAGTTCTTC
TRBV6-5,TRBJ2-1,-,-,CASSYRTPMGNEQFF,TGTGCCAGCAGTTACCGGACACCAATGGGGAATGAGCAGTTCTTC
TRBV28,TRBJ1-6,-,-,CASSFGGDRDNSPLHF,TGTGCCAGCAGTTTCGGCGGCGACAGAGATAATTCACCCCTCCACTTT
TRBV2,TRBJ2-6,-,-,CASSGTGPGANVLTF,TGTGCCAGCAGTGGAACAGGGCCCGGGGCCAACGTCCTGACTTTC
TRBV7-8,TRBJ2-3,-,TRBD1,CASSLGRTGEIDTQYF,TGTGCCAGCAGCTTAGGCCGAACAGGGGAGATAGATACGCAGTATTTT
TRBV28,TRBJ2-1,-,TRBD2,CASSLSSGRRTGEQFF,TGTGCCAGCAGTCTATCTAGCGGGAGAAGGACCGGTGAGCAGTTCTTC
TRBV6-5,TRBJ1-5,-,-,CASTANSNQPQHF,TGTGCCAGTACAGCAAATAGCAATCAGCCCCAGCATTTT
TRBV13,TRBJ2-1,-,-,CASSLRRGLNNEQFF,TGTGCCAGCAGCTTAAGGAGGGGACTCAACAATGAGCAGTTCTTC
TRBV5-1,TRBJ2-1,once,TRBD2,CASSLGTSGRYNEQFF,TGCGCCAGCAGCTTGGGGACTAGCGGGAGGTACAATGAGCAGTTCTTC
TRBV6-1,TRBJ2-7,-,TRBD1,CASSVDRISSYEQYF,TGTGCCAGCAGTGTGGACAGGATAAGCTCCTACGAGCAGTACTTC
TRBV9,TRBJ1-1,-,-,CASSVGPNTEAFF,TGTGCCAGCAGCGTTGGGCCGAACACTGAAGCTTTCTTT
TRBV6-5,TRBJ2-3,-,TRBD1,CASSSPGQGGDTQYF,TGTGCCAGCAGTTCCCCAGGACAGGGCGGGGATACGCAGTATTTT
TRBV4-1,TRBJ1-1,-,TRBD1,CASSRARQGLGMNTEAFF,TGCGCCAGCAGCCGAGCTAGACAGGGGCTGGGGATGAACACTGAAGCTTTCTTT
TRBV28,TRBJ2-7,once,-,CASSSTGYLSYEQYF,TGTGCCAGCAGTTCTACAGGGTACCTCTCCTACGAGCAGTACTTC
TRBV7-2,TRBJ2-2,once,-,CASSWPGHRNTGELFF,TGTGCCAGCAGCTGGCCGGGACACAGAAACACCGGGGAGCTGTTTTTT
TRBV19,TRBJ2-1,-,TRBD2,CASSLTGTSGPNVYNEQFF,TGTGCCAGTAGTCTTACCGGGACTAGCGGCCCCAATGTCTACAATGAGCAGTTCTTC